This section outlines one T cell receptor (beta chain) sequence together with its context. This sample was taken from a study of blood T cell repertoires in COVID-19. The repertoire was sequenced with immunoSEQ multiplex PCR; TCRdb's copy has only in-frame clones and lacks some. The repertoire holds 150,000 to 200,000 clones, with around 83% as singletons. Trimming removed 6 bases at V and 8 bases at J, with 19 bases between. CDR1 and CDR2 (germline): MNHEY, SMNVEV (reference sequence). CDR3 length: 14 amino acids. Sequencing was performed on peripheral blood. This sequence originates from a human donor in a cohort sampled during active COVID-19. The rearrangement uses TRBV27 and TRBJ1-2, with D perhaps TRBD1 (5 bases). CDR3 coding DNA: TGTGCCAGCAGCCCACTGGCAGGGCTCGAGGGCTACACCTTC. It is translated as CASSPLAGLEGYTF.